The 27 T cell receptor beta chains listed next were all sequenced from one sample in a study of T cell responses to AZD1222 COVID-19 vaccine. The data were produced by immunoSEQ multiplex PCR, yet TCRdb's version contains in-frame clones alone and is incomplete. The data hold around 130,000 clones, with 85% to 95% observed a single time. The source was peripheral blood, collected on day 0 of AZD1222 vaccination. These receptors all come from an adult in good health.

The chain couples TRBV6-1 to TRBJ2-5; D gene uncertain. This CDR3 has 13 amino acids. CDR1 and CDR2 (germline): MNHNS, SASEGT. Trimming pared 1 base from V and 9 bases from J, leaving 12 bases between. Here the CDR3 DNA reads TGTGCCAGCAGTGAAGAGCCGACATCGGCCCAGTACTTC. Translated, it gives CASSEEPTSAQYF.

CDR3 coding DNA: TGTGCCAGCAGCCGTAGGGGACAGGGGAATTTGGAGGACACCATATATTTT. It yields the protein CASSRRGQGNLEDTIYF. This chain connects TRBV5-5 to TRBJ1-3, with 10 bases aligning to TRBD1. Germline CDR1 reads SGHKS; CDR2 reads YYEKEE (reference sequence). Germline trimming cut 4 bases from V and 8 bases from J; bases unmatched to any gene: 15. This CDR3 is built from 17 residues.

V and J are TRBV7-2 and TRBJ2-7, with TRBD2 matching over 11 bases. Germline V gene lookup returns CDR1 SGHTA and CDR2 FQGNSA. The V and J ends lost 2 bases and 3 bases, in that order; junction bases with no gene match: 6. The CDR3 spans 16 residues. CDR3 bases: TGTGCCAGCAGCTTACTAGCGGGGGGTTCAGGCTACGAGCAGTACTTC. Translated: CASSLLAGGSGYEQYF.

The CDR3 reads CASRPLGGEGETQYF. In nucleotides, the CDR3 is TGTGCCAGCAGGCCCCTAGGGGGGGAGGGAGAGACCCAGTACTTC. The gene calls are TRBV6-5 and TRBJ2-5; possibly TRBD2 for D (7 bases). Germline lookup yields CDR1 MNHEY and CDR2 SVGAGI. V was cut by 6 bases and J by 4 bases, with 18 bases left in between. This CDR3 region has 15 residues.

The J gene is TRBJ1-6, the V gene TRBV28, with no clear D. This CDR3 is built from 16 residues. Germline values: CDR1 MDHEN, CDR2 SYDVKM. The V gene lost 0 bases and the J gene lost 5 bases, with 11 bases spanning the gap. This CDR3 is CASSLWAGRDNSPLHF. In DNA, the CDR3 is TGTGCCAGCAGTTTATGGGCCGGAAGGGATAATTCACCCCTCCACTTT.

The rearrangement uses TRBV19 and TRBJ1-1; the D is unclear. The germline V gene encodes CDR1 LNHDA and CDR2 SQIVND (reference sequence). CDR3 length: 13 amino acids. V lost 5 bases and J 6 bases, leaving 13 bases between the germline ends. CDR3 protein: CASSRPRTAEAFF. The CDR3 nucleotides are TGTGCCAGTAGTCGACCCCGGACGGCTGAAGCTTTCTTT.

The CDR3 spells CASSEQAGGFDEQFF. Here the CDR3 DNA reads TGTGCCAGCAGTGAACAAGCGGGGGGGTTCGATGAGCAGTTCTTC. The V and J genes are TRBV6-1 and TRBJ2-1; 10 bases match TRBD2. Per the germline V gene, CDR1 is MNHNS and CDR2 is SASEGT. This CDR3 region has 15 residues. Trimming at V came to 2 bases and at J to 8 bases, leaving 6 bases not matched to a gene.

The CDR3 region is CASSYGTPNYGYTF. Written as DNA, the CDR3 is TGTGCCAGCAGTTACGGGACCCCTAACTATGGCTACACCTTC. The rearrangement joins TRBV6-2 or TRBV6-3 to TRBJ1-2; tentative D call: TRBD1 (5 bases). This CDR3 has 14 residues. From germline, CDR1 is MNHEY and CDR2 SVGEGT. Trimming removed 2 bases at V and 0 bases at J, with 7 bases between.

This clone has only one observation. The V and J genes are TRBV5-1 and TRBJ1-3; 7 nucleotides match TRBD1. Germline V gene sequence: CDR1 SGHRS, CDR2 YFSETQ. This CDR3 is 16 amino acids long. Losses at the gene ends were 2 bases for V and 1 base for J; bases not matched to a gene: 6. The CDR3 loop reads CASSFADRSSGNTIYF. CDR3 DNA: TGCGCCAGCAGCTTCGCGGACAGGAGTTCTGGAAACACCATATATTTT.

J is TRBJ1-6 and V is TRBV5-1; D is undetermined. Germline loops: CDR1 SGHRS, CDR2 YFSETQ. Trimming removed 4 bases from V and 10 bases from J, with 12 bases in between. The CDR3 extends over 13 amino acids. The CDR3 loop is CASSASMGSPLHF. The CDR3 nucleotides read TGCGCCAGCAGCGCTAGTATGGGGTCACCCCTCCACTTT.

Regarding this clone: Different DNA sequences within this sample yield the same CDR3. The chain couples TRBV27 to TRBJ1-1; 7 nucleotides match TRBD1. Trimming at V came to 6 bases and at J to 3 bases, leaving 4 bases not matched to a gene. Germline V gives CDR1 MNHEY, CDR2 SMNVEV (reference sequence). This CDR3 spans 13 amino acids. CDR3 in DNA: TGTGCCAGCAGCCTGGGACAGTACACTGAAGCTTTCTTT. Protein: CASSLGQYTEAFF.

The V call is TRBV6-5, the J call TRBJ2-1; D perhaps matches TRBD2 (6 bases). The CDR3 sequence is 14 residues long. The V gene lost 0 bases and the J gene lost 7 bases, with 10 bases spanning the gap. Germline loops: CDR1 MNHEY, CDR2 SVGAGI. In DNA form, the CDR3 reads TGTGCCAGCAGTTACTCGGTTCGGGGGAATGAGCAGTTCTTC. This sequence encodes CASSYSVRGNEQFF.

The rearrangement joins TRBV18 to TRBJ2-2; no definite D call. Between the trimmed V and J ends, which lost 8 bases and 4 bases, there was a span of 11 bases. This CDR3 region has 13 residues. From germline, CDR1 is KGHSH and CDR2 LQKENI. CDR3 in amino acids: CASRPPITGELFF. CDR3 coding DNA: TGTGCCAGCCGTCCTCCTATCACCGGGGAGCTGTTTTTT.

V and J are TRBV11-3 and TRBJ2-1; D is uncertain. V shed 1 base and J shed 4 bases, with 8 bases lying between them. The germline CDR1 and CDR2 sequences are SGHNT and YENEEA. The CDR3 runs 14 residues. CDR3 DNA: TGTGCCAGCAGCTTAGGGTCAGCTTACAATGAGCAGTTCTTC. Its translation: CASSLGSAYNEQFF.

The V call is TRBV12-3 or TRBV12-4, the J call TRBJ2-5; D assignment may be TRBD1 or TRBD2 (6 bases each). This CDR3 is built from 13 residues. Trimming cost V 1 base and J 6 bases, with 9 bases left between them. DNA for the CDR3: TGTGCCAGCAGTTTAGGGGGGGCAAAGACCCAGTACTTC. This codes for CASSLGGAKTQYF.

The rearrangement joins TRBV19 to TRBJ2-6; D might be TRBD1 (5 bases). CDR3 length equals 14 residues. Trimming removed 6 bases from V and 0 bases from J, with 6 bases in between. The V gene's germline CDR1 is LNHDA and CDR2 SQIVND (reference sequence). CDR3 coding DNA: TGTGCCAGTAGAGACAGCTCTGGGGCCAACGTCCTGACTTTC. It is translated as CASRDSSGANVLTF.

The gene calls are TRBV7-9 and TRBJ1-4, with unresolved D. V lost 2 bases and J 8 bases, leaving 12 bases between the germline ends. Germline CDR1 is SEHNR and CDR2 is FQNEAQ (reference sequence). The CDR3 has 14 amino acids. The CDR3 bases are TGTGCCAGCAGCTTATCATCCGTAAAGGAAAAACTGTTTTTT. It yields the protein CASSLSSVKEKLFF.

This sequence joins TRBV29-1 and TRBJ2-7, with no clear D. V lost 5 bases and J 2 bases, leaving 10 bases between the germline ends. Germline V gene data show CDR1 as SQVTM and CDR2 as ANQGSEA. This CDR3 region has 12 residues. CDR3 DNA sequence: TGCAGCGTTAGTCAAGGACCCTACGAGCAGTACTTC. Protein sequence: CSVSQGPYEQYF.

The rearrangement links TRBV12-1 to TRBJ2-7; the table's D gene call, TRBD1, was not cross checked with the DNA. TRBV12-1 is annotated as a pseudogene. The CDR3 runs to 14 residues. This CDR3 reads CASSSGQEGYEQYF. The CDR3, as DNA: TGTGCCAGCAGCTCAGGACAGGAGGGCTACGAGCAGTACTTC.

V gene TRBV24-1 combines with J gene TRBJ2-2; 8 bases match TRBD1. Germline V gene sequence: CDR1 KGHDR, CDR2 SFDVKD. This CDR3 is 14 amino acids long. The J segment lost 7 bases and the V segment lost 4 bases, leaving 4 bases of the junction unmatched. In DNA, the CDR3 is TGTGCCACCAGTGAGACACAGGGGGTCGGGGAGCTGTTTTTT. It codes for CATSETQGVGELFF.

The rearrangement links TRBV5-4 to TRBJ2-7; tentatively, D is TRBD1 or TRBD2 (5 bases each). V dropped 10 bases and J dropped 3 bases, with 26 bases sitting between them. CDR1 SGHNT and CDR2 YYREEE come from the germline V gene (reference sequence). CDR3 size: 16 residues. For the CDR3, the DNA is TGTGCCTTTGCGACCCGGGACCCCAGTGGGATCTACGAGCAGTACTTC. It encodes CAFATRDPSGIYEQYF.

The gene calls are TRBV27 and TRBJ2-1; D uncertain. The CDR3 is 14 amino acids. The germline gives CDR1 MNHEY, CDR2 SMNVEV (reference sequence). V shed 8 bases and J shed 6 bases, with 17 bases lying between them. The CDR3 here is CASGSLGPANEQFF. The CDR3, as DNA: TGTGCCAGCGGGTCTTTAGGTCCCGCCAATGAGCAGTTCTTC.

This chain links TRBV10-3 with TRBJ2-2, with 10 positions matching TRBD1. CDR3 length: 16 amino acids. The germline CDR1 and CDR2 sequences are ENHRY and SYGVKD. After removal of 3 bases from V and 4 bases from J, the junction contained 5 bases not matched to a gene. CDR3 bases: TGTGCCATCAGTGAACGGGACAGGGGCTTCACCGGGGAGCTGTTTTTT. Its protein is CAISERDRGFTGELFF.

The rearrangement joins TRBV3-1 (or the pseudogene TRBV3-2) to TRBJ1-5; no definite D call. The germline V gene encodes CDR1 LGHDT and CDR2 YNNKEL (reference sequence). V was cut by 1 base and J by 3 bases, with 4 bases left in between. The CDR3 has 13 amino acids. CDR3 DNA: TGTGCCAGCAGCCAAGTACCCAATCAGCCCCAGCATTTT. Translation gives CASSQVPNQPQHF.

The V call is TRBV19, the J call TRBJ2-1; possibly TRBD1 or TRBD2 for D (5 bases each). Germline CDR1 and CDR2: LNHDA and SQIVND (reference sequence). Trimming cost V 7 bases and J 5 bases, with 12 bases left between them. This CDR3 is 13 amino acids long. In DNA, the CDR3 is TGTGCCAGTACGGGACGCGTGAACAATGAGCAGTTCTTC. It yields the protein CASTGRVNNEQFF.

This chain joins TRBV3-1 (or the pseudogene TRBV3-2) and TRBJ2-1; 16 nucleotides align to TRBD2. This CDR3 contains 16 residues. The V segment lost 3 bases and the J segment 9 bases; nucleotides outside the gene matches: 5. Looked up from germline, CDR1 is LGHDT and CDR2 is YNNKEL (reference sequence). The CDR3 protein is CASSQGLAGGQGEQFF. The CDR3, as DNA: TGTGCCAGCAGCCAGGGACTAGCGGGGGGGCAAGGTGAGCAGTTCTTC.

The genes are TRBV2 and TRBJ1-1; 7 nucleotides agree with TRBD1. Germline-derived CDR1 and CDR2 are SNHLY and FYNNEI. The CDR3 loop spans 16 amino acids. V trimming: 4 bases; J trimming: 0 bases; junction bases outside the gene matches: 8. The CDR3 here is CASSVLRTGLNTEAFF. The DNA of the CDR3 is TGTGCCAGCAGTGTGCTTAGGACAGGACTGAACACTGAAGCTTTCTTT.